The 27 T cell receptor beta chains reported below all come from one sample, sequenced in a study of Graves' ophthalmopathy and Graves' hyperthyroidism. Transcripts of RNA were the source for amplifying TCR beta CDR3 regions. RT-PCR in the first round used HTBI primers; a second-round multiplex PCR followed. TCRdb re-called the multiplex PCR reads with MiXCR, one entry per CDR3 protein. The table shows more than 300,000 distinct CDR3 sequences, with 15% occurring only once. Material for sequencing was peripheral blood. The receptors originated from a woman aged 18 to 35 with stable Graves' hyperthyroidism.

This clonotype was detected many times. V usage is TRBV10-3 and J usage is TRBJ1-2; D not certain. The germline V gene has CDR1 ENHRY and CDR2 SYGVKD. The V end lost 0 bases, the J end lost 4 bases, and 3 bases lay between the germline ends. The CDR3 sequence is 12 residues long. The CDR3 DNA reads as TGTGCCATCAGTGAGTCGGGCTATGGCTACACCTTC. Amino acid sequence: CAISESGYGYTF.

This clonotype was recorded many times. The V gene is TRBV19, the J gene TRBJ1-5; D perhaps matches TRBD1 (6 bases). Germline values: CDR1 LNHDA, CDR2 SQIVND (reference sequence). Trimming stripped 7 bases from V and 0 bases from J, with 13 bases between. The CDR3 is 15 residues long. The CDR3 DNA sequence: TGTGCCAGTACCATCACAGGGTTTAGCAATCAGCCCCAGCATTTT. Translating it yields CASTITGFSNQPQHF. Full variable domain (remainder filled in from reference TRBV19 and TRBJ1-5): DGGITQSPKYLFRKEGQNVTLSCEQNLNHDAMYWYRQDPGQGLRLIYYSQIVNDFQKGDIAEGYSVSREKKESFPLTVTSAQKNPTAFYLCASTITGFSNQPQHFGDGTRLSIL.

This clonotype was observed at least ten times. The chain joins TRBV4-1 to TRBJ1-2; 7 bases line up with TRBD1. Trimming cost V 3 bases and J 2 bases; bases outside gene matches: 12. Germline V gene sequence: CDR1 MGHRA, CDR2 YSYEKL. The CDR3 covers 17 residues. CDR3 DNA: TGCGCCAGCAGCCAGGAACCGGATACGGGACAGAACTATGGCTACACCTTC. Its translation: CASSQEPDTGQNYGYTF.

About this clonotype: The CDR3 does not end in the conserved phenylalanine or tryptophan, so this is likely a read error. CDR3 bases: TGCGCCAGCAGCAACCAAAACACTGAAGCTTTCTCT. This sequence encodes CASSNQNTEAFS. The genes are TRBV5-1 and TRBJ1-1, with no clear D. V was pared by 4 bases and J by 2 bases, with 6 bases between. Looked up from germline, CDR1 is SGHRS and CDR2 is YFSETQ. The CDR3 has 12 residues.

This clonotype has ten or more counts. J is TRBJ1-2 and V is TRBV5-6; 9 bases are a match to TRBD1. The CDR3 loop spans 10 amino acids. Per germline, CDR1 SGHDT and CDR2 YYEEEE. With 5 bases clipped from V and 12 bases from J, the junction kept 2 bases outside the gene matches. The CDR3 nucleotides read TGTGCCAGCAGGGGACAGGGTGACACCTTC. Its translation: CASRGQGDTF.

The table lists this clonotype with many counts. The rearrangement uses TRBV20-1 and TRBJ2-7; D gene ambiguous. Germline lookup yields CDR1 DFQATT and CDR2 SNEGSKA (reference sequence). Trimming pared 1 base from V and 3 bases from J, leaving 10 bases between. This CDR3 comprises 13 residues. CDR3 in amino acids: CSARGARDYEQYF. The CDR3 DNA reads as TGCAGTGCTAGAGGGGCCAGAGACTACGAGCAGTACTTC.

This clonotype was counted many times. The chain employs TRBV12-3 or TRBV12-4 and TRBJ2-7; D gene ambiguous. The CDR3 spans 13 residues. V was clipped by 0 bases and J by 6 bases, with 9 bases between them. The CDR3 sequence: CASSLALTTEQYF. CDR3 nucleotide sequence: TGTGCCAGCAGTTTAGCACTGACCACCGAGCAGTACTTC.

This clonotype appeared many times. The chain is built from TRBV6-1 and TRBJ1-2, with TRBD1 matching 7 bases. Unmatched junction bases numbered 14, after V lost 6 bases and J lost 4 bases. The CDR3 length is 16 residues. Germline V gene sequence: CDR1 MNHNS, CDR2 SASEGT. The CDR3 reads CASREWTGTTGYGYTF. The DNA for the CDR3 is TGTGCCAGCAGGGAATGGACAGGAACGACGGGCTATGGCTACACCTTC.

This clonotype occurred many times. The chain joins TRBV11-2 to TRBJ1-4; D is undetermined. V lost 10 bases and J 3 bases, leaving 12 bases between the germline ends. Germline V gives CDR1 SGHAT, CDR2 FQNNGV. The CDR3 covers 13 residues. The CDR3 DNA reads as TGTGCCACCCGGACGGCCGCTAATGAAAAACTGTTTTTT. It specifies CATRTAANEKLFF.

This clonotype came up many times. The V call is TRBV6-1, the J call TRBJ2-7; no firm D call. The germline CDR1 and CDR2 sequences are MNHNS and SASEGT. Trimming stripped 7 bases from V and 3 bases from J, with 4 bases between. This CDR3 has 10 residues. The CDR3 DNA is TGTGCCAGCATGCGCTACGAGCAGTACTTC. Translated, it gives CASMRYEQYF.

This clonotype has ten or more counts. This rearrangement joins TRBV27 to TRBJ2-7, with TRBD1 as a possible D gene (6 bases). The CDR3 has 19 residues. Germline CDR1 is MNHEY and CDR2 is SMNVEV (reference sequence). Trimming removed 2 bases at V and 6 bases at J, with 29 bases between. CDR3 region: CASSLRFRTLRTAMGEQYF. CDR3 sequence (DNA): TGTGCCAGCAGTTTAAGGTTCCGGACCCTCCGGACAGCGATGGGCGAGCAGTACTTC.

To note about this clonotype: Mismatch with germline at one junction end may stem from a read error. V usage is TRBV27 and J usage is TRBJ1-2, with D perhaps matching TRBD1 (5 bases). CDR1 MNHEY and CDR2 SMNVEV come from the germline V gene (reference sequence). The CDR3 extends over 17 amino acids. The CDR3 protein is CASSLEGPRAVSYGYTF. In DNA form, the CDR3 reads TGTGCCAGCAGTTTAGAGGGGCCGAGGGCAGTCTCCTATGGTTACACCTTC.

This clonotype was seen many times. The chain couples TRBV12-3 or TRBV12-4 to TRBJ1-1, with 8 bases that match TRBD1. The V gene end was trimmed by 6 bases and the J gene end by 4 bases; junction bases not matched to a gene: 4. The CDR3 has 13 amino acids. The chain's CDR3 is CASSQGARTEAFF. The CDR3 DNA follows: TGTGCCAGCAGCCAGGGGGCGCGCACTGAAGCTTTCTTT.

This clonotype was counted many times. The chain is built from TRBV12-3 or TRBV12-4 and TRBJ2-5; a weak D match, TRBD1 (6 bases). Trimming shortened V by 7 bases and J by 2 bases, and 14 bases separated the two germline ends. The CDR3 is 14 residues long. The CDR3 reads CASTRTAPQETQYF. The CDR3 nucleotides are TGTGCCAGCACCAGGACAGCCCCTCAAGAGACCCAGTACTTC.

This clonotype came up a few times. V and J are TRBV6-2 or TRBV6-3 and TRBJ1-1, with unresolved D. Trimming took 8 bases from V and 12 from J, leaving 16 bases between them. The V gene's germline CDR1 is MNHEY and CDR2 SVGEGT. The CDR3 is 11 residues long. For the CDR3, the DNA is TGTGCCAGCTCCGGGTCTTTCGAATCTTTCTTT. Protein: CASSGSFESFF.

This clonotype occurred many times. The J gene is TRBJ2-5, the V gene TRBV6-5; 9 bases align to TRBD2. CDR3 length: 14 residues. V gave up 4 bases and J gave up 5 bases; unmatched junction bases: 5. The germline V gene has CDR1 MNHEY and CDR2 SVGAGI. The CDR3 sequence is CASSSLSGGETQYF. DNA for the CDR3: TGTGCCAGCAGTTCCCTCAGCGGGGGGGAGACCCAGTACTTC.

This clonotype was found many times. The chain carries TRBV29-1 and TRBJ2-4; no reliable D call. V lost 7 bases, J lost 0 bases, and 16 bases lay in between. This CDR3 spans 15 amino acids. Germline V gene sequence: CDR1 SQVTM, CDR2 ANQGSEA. The CDR3 DNA follows: TGCAGCGCAACTCAGAACAACCTAGCCAAAAACATTCAGTACTTC. Amino acids: CSATQNNLAKNIQYF. Variable domain in full (rest from reference TRBV29-1 and TRBJ2-4): SAVISQKPSRDICQRGTSLTIQCQVDSQVTMMFWYRQQPGQSLTLIATANQGSEATYESGFVIDKFPISRPNLTFSTLTVSNMSPEDSSIYLCSATQNNLAKNIQYFGAGTRLSVL.

The sample holds a few counts of this clonotype. This could be a read error, since a much larger clone is one nucleotide away. The V call is TRBV6-1, the J call TRBJ1-2; 10 bases align to TRBD1. Losses at the gene ends were 6 bases for V and 8 bases for J; bases not matched to a gene: 9. CDR1 is MNHNS, CDR2 SASEGT, per germline. The CDR3 has 14 residues. The CDR3 nucleotides are TGTGCCAGCAGAGACGCCGGGACAGGGGACGGCTACACCTTC. This encodes CASRDAGTGDGYTF.

CDR3 in amino acids: CASSFAPGSGANVLTF. The CDR3 DNA sequence: TGCGCCAGCAGCTTCGCTCCAGGGAGTGGGGCCAACGTCCTGACTTTC. The chain links TRBV5-1 to TRBJ2-6, with D tentatively TRBD1 or TRBD2 (5 bases each). V gave up 2 bases and J gave up 3 bases, with 12 bases separating them. Germline V gene data show CDR1 as SGHRS and CDR2 as YFSETQ. The CDR3 is made up of 16 amino acids.

This clonotype appeared many times. The chain joins TRBV12-3 or TRBV12-4 to TRBJ2-7; 7 nucleotides agree with TRBD2. The CDR3 length is 17 residues. V shed 0 bases and J 1 base; nucleotides not matched to a gene: 9. In DNA form, the CDR3 reads TGTGCCAGCAGTTTAGCGCCGCGGGGGTTCGCATCCTACGAGCAGTACTTC. It encodes CASSLAPRGFASYEQYF.

The chain has TRBV12-3 or TRBV12-4 and TRBJ1-1; 7 nucleotides agree with TRBD1. Trimming at V came to 8 bases and at J to 11 bases, leaving 23 bases not matched to a gene. This CDR3 is built from 16 residues. CDR3 coding DNA: TGTGCCAGCCGCTTCAGGGTACAGGGGAGTCTCTGGCGGGCTTTCTTT. It is translated as CASRFRVQGSLWRAFF.

Only a few counts were recorded for this clonotype. A much larger clone differs by one base, so this may be a read error. The gene calls are TRBV14 and TRBJ2-1, with D tentatively TRBD2 (7 bases). CDR3 length: 17 residues. Looked up from germline, CDR1 is SGHDN and CDR2 is FVKESK. This CDR3 is CASSQVGRGGPYNEKFF. The CDR3 coding sequence is TGTGCCAGCAGCCAAGTGGGCCGCGGGGGCCCCTACAATGAGAAGTTCTTC. Looking up the rest from reference TRBV14 and TRBJ2-1 gives the full variable domain: EAGVTQFPSHSVIEKGQTVTLRCDPISGHDNLYWYRRVMGKEIKFLLHFVKESKQDESGMPNNRFLAERTGGTYSTLKVQPAELEDSGVYFCASSQVGRGGPYNEKFFGPGTRLTVL.

The sample holds many counts of this clonotype. The chain employs TRBV5-1 and TRBJ1-2, with D unclear. The CDR3 contains 14 residues. Trimming pared 4 bases from V and 3 bases from J, leaving 13 bases between. The germline V gene has CDR1 SGHRS and CDR2 YFSETQ. CDR3 region: CASSPTAVDYGYTF. As DNA, the CDR3 is TGCGCCAGCAGCCCGACCGCAGTGGACTATGGCTACACCTTC.

Ten or more counts support this clonotype. The chain has TRBV12-3 or TRBV12-4 and TRBJ2-7, with D maybe TRBD1 (5 bases). With 7 bases removed from V and 1 base from J, the gap between germline ends came to 14 bases. The CDR3 extends over 14 amino acids. The CDR3 DNA sequence: TGTGCCAGCACCTACGAGACAGCATCCTACGAGCAGTACTTC. Translated, it gives CASTYETASYEQYF.

A word on this clonotype: This may be a read error, as it is one base from a much larger clone. The chain is built from TRBV6-5 and TRBJ1-6, with D maybe TRBD1 (5 bases). The CDR3 is made up of 17 amino acids. Germline V CDR1 and CDR2: MNHEY, SVGAGI. Trimming stripped 0 bases from V and 9 bases from J, with 18 bases between. CDR3 in amino acids: CASSYSPGRAPSSPLHF. CDR3 in DNA: TGTGCCAGCAGTTACTCCCCTGGCAGGGCTCCTAGTTCACCCCTCCACTTT.

This clonotype was detected many times. The chain employs TRBV5-1 and TRBJ2-5; TRBD1 might be the D (6 bases). The germline CDR1 and CDR2 sequences are SGHRS and YFSETQ. The V end was cut by 0 bases, the J end by 3 bases, with 12 bases between. CDR3 length: 15 amino acids. CDR3 sequence reads: CASSLGSRGEETQYF. The CDR3 DNA is TGCGCCAGCAGCTTGGGCTCCAGGGGAGAAGAGACCCAGTACTTC.

At least ten counts were recorded for this clonotype. The CDR3 DNA follows: TGTGCCAGCGCAGGGTACGAGCAGTACTTC. Translation gives CASAGYEQYF. The chain links TRBV2 to TRBJ2-7; D perhaps matches TRBD1 (5 bases). Germline CDR1 is SNHLY and CDR2 is FYNNEI. The length of the CDR3 is 10 residues. V lost 8 bases, J lost 4 bases, and 6 bases lay in between. The full variable domain, in which reference TRBV2 and TRBJ2-7 provide the parts outside the CDR3, is EPEVTQTPSHQVTQMGQEVILRCVPISNHLYFYWYRQILGQKVEFLVSFYNNEISEKSEIFDDQFSVERPDGSNFTLKIRSTKLEDSAMYFCASAGYEQYFGPGTRLTVT.